This T cell receptor (beta chain) appears in the sequencing data of a study of blood T cell repertoires in COVID-19. Study context: Samples of COVID-19 (acute and convalescent) were obtained from the United States, Italy and Spain.

Per germline, CDR1 MNHEY and CDR2 SVGAGI. The length of the CDR3 is 14 residues. V was clipped by 0 bases and J by 8 bases, with 13 bases between them. Sequencing used immunoSEQ multiplex PCR; TCRdb keeps in-frame clones, though not all of them. The table records fewer than 250,000 clones, more than 80% of them present only once. Source material: peripheral blood. The J gene is TRBJ1-2, the V gene TRBV6-5; D unresolved. This clonotype was sampled from a man aged 25 to 40 with COVID-19, enrolled during active disease. CDR3 DNA: TGTGCCAGCAGTTACTCGGGCAGTCCGGAAGGCTACACCTTC. This sequence encodes CASSYSGSPEGYTF.